This T cell receptor (beta chain) was profiled in a study of T cell clones after liver transplantation. Study as a whole: TCRbeta sequencing after a pre-transplant mixed lymphocyte reaction identified graft-donor-reactive clones, later tracked in post-transplant blood. Three of eight recipients were HCV-positive; others had non-autoimmune, non-viral indications. At least one year of complete immunosuppression withdrawal without enzymes over twice normal defined tolerance.

Broader study findings: Post-transplant time points were not standardized, so conclusions are preliminary.

This clone was observed once. Its target is unknown. The data were produced by immunoSEQ multiplex PCR, yet TCRdb's version contains in-frame clones alone and is incomplete. The sample shows fewer than 110,000 clones, about 80% of them seen only once. The sequence derives from a human patient who received a liver transplant. Some T cells may be supplied by the graft donor. This specimen consisted of CD4+ T cells from blood, obtained approximately 50 months after liver transplant.

The CDR3 loop is CASSQDRLAVGTQYF. The CDR3, as DNA: TGTGCCAGCAGCCAAGATCGGCTAGCGGTGGGGACCCAGTACTTC. The rearrangement uses TRBV14 and TRBJ2-5; TRBD2 agrees at 7 bases. This CDR3 has 15 residues. With V trimmed by 0 bases and J by 7 bases, 8 bases remained unmatched. The germline V gene encodes CDR1 SGHDN and CDR2 FVKESK.